These 28 T cell receptor beta chains originate from one sample sequenced in a study of blood T cell repertoires in COVID-19. The protocol was immunoSEQ multiplex PCR, while the TCRdb copy is restricted to in-frame clones and leaves out a portion. The table includes under 250,000 clones, approximately 88% detected once. The sample was peripheral blood. These receptors were obtained from a woman under 40 with COVID-19, enrolled during active disease.

The chain links TRBV19 to TRBJ2-7, with D possibly TRBD1 on 5 matching bases. Germline lookup yields CDR1 LNHDA and CDR2 SQIVND (reference sequence). This CDR3 is built from 16 residues. Trimming shortened V by 1 base and J by 3 bases, and 16 bases separated the two germline ends. CDR3 nucleotides: TGTGCCAGTAGTATAGGGCACCAGGGTATTGTCTACGAGCAGTACTTC. Its translation is CASSIGHQGIVYEQYF.

The chain carries TRBV18 and TRBJ2-5, with TRBD2 matching 9 bases. The germline V gene has CDR1 KGHSH and CDR2 LQKENI. J was trimmed by 4 bases and V by 2 bases; bases with no gene match: 5. The CDR3 is 15 residues long. The CDR3 protein is CASSPSGGRRETQYF. The CDR3 DNA reads as TGTGCCAGCTCACCAAGCGGGGGGAGGCGAGAGACCCAGTACTTC.

The chain uses TRBV7-9 and TRBJ2-1, with D unresolved. Germline V gene data show CDR1 as SEHNR and CDR2 as FQNEAQ (reference sequence). The V end was cut by 2 bases, the J end by 15 bases, with 14 bases between. The CDR3 has 12 amino acids. This CDR3 is CASSLNVARGFF. Written as DNA, the CDR3 is TGTGCCAGCAGCTTAAATGTGGCCCGCGGGTTCTTC.

This chain joins TRBV5-1 and TRBJ2-7, with TRBD1 as a possible D gene (6 bases). Looked up from germline, CDR1 is SGHRS and CDR2 is YFSETQ. This CDR3 region has 15 residues. Trimming removed 1 base from V and 0 bases from J, with 11 bases in between. CDR3 region: CASSLSDSRSYEQYF. In nucleotides, the CDR3 is TGCGCCAGCAGCTTGTCGGACAGCCGCTCCTACGAGCAGTACTTC.

The chain carries TRBV14 and TRBJ1-1, with a tentative D call TRBD1 (5 bases). CDR1 and CDR2 (germline): SGHDN, FVKESK. V lost 0 bases, J lost 4 bases, and 15 bases lay in between. The CDR3 length is 16 residues. DNA for the CDR3: TGTGCCAGCAGCCAAGATCTGGGGGACTTGGGCACTGAAGCTTTCTTT. Its protein product is CASSQDLGDLGTEAFF.

This chain joins TRBV10-2 and TRBJ2-7; 9 bases map to TRBD2. CDR3 length equals 14 residues. V shed 3 bases, J shed 3 bases, and the junction held 3 bases outside the gene matches. Germline V gives CDR1 WSHSY, CDR2 SAAADI. CDR3 nucleotide sequence: TGCGCCAGCAGTGAAGGCGGGGGGGTCTACGAGCAGTACTTC. This translates into CASSEGGGVYEQYF.

The CDR3 region has the DNA TGTGCCAGCAGCTTCTGGCTAGCGGGGCACAATGAGCAGTTCTTC. Translated, it gives CASSFWLAGHNEQFF. The J gene is TRBJ2-1, the V gene TRBV13, with 9 bases lining up with TRBD2. Looked up from germline, CDR1 is PRHDT and CDR2 is FYEKMQ (reference sequence). This CDR3 is built from 15 residues. V shed 3 bases, J shed 5 bases, and the junction held 5 bases outside the gene matches.

The rearrangement links TRBV5-4 to TRBJ2-3; tentatively, D is TRBD1 (5 bases). Between the trimmed V and J ends, which lost 4 bases and 1 base, there was a span of 13 bases. The CDR3 is 15 amino acids. The V gene's germline CDR1 is SGHNT and CDR2 YYREEE (reference sequence). This chain's CDR3 is CASSPRGLGTDTQYF. For the CDR3, the DNA is TGTGCCAGCAGCCCTAGGGGTTTGGGCACAGATACGCAGTATTTT.

V usage is TRBV2 and J usage is TRBJ1-6; D is uncertain. V dropped 3 bases and J dropped 3 bases, with 9 bases sitting between them. Germline CDR1 is SNHLY and CDR2 is FYNNEI. CDR3 length equals 15 residues. In DNA, the CDR3 is TGTGCCAGCAGTGATGAGGGAAACTATAATTCACCCCTCCACTTT. It specifies CASSDEGNYNSPLHF.

The chain couples TRBV27 to TRBJ2-3; D is unresolved. The germline V gene has CDR1 MNHEY and CDR2 SMNVEV (reference sequence). V lost 6 bases, J lost 0 bases, and 22 bases lay in between. The CDR3 is 18 residues long. The CDR3 spells CASSPLSLNYRSTDTQYF. The DNA for the CDR3 is TGTGCCAGCAGCCCGCTCTCGCTGAACTATCGTAGCACAGATACGCAGTATTTT.

This sequence joins TRBV27 and TRBJ2-1; TRBD1 might be the D (6 bases). This CDR3 region has 15 residues. Germline V CDR1 and CDR2: MNHEY, SMNVEV (reference sequence). Trimming stripped 6 bases from V and 4 bases from J, with 16 bases between. The CDR3 region has the DNA TGTGCCAGCAGACTGGGGGCCTTCCCTTACAATGAGCAGTTCTTC. Translating it yields CASRLGAFPYNEQFF.

This chain uses TRBV23-1 with TRBJ1-2; 7 bases are shared with TRBD1. TRBV23-1 is an ORF; its function is uncertain. Trimming at V came to 2 bases and at J to 6 bases, leaving 6 bases not matched to a gene. The CDR3 is 14 amino acids. In nucleotides, the CDR3 is TGCGCCAGCAGTCAACGGACAGGCATTAATGGCTACACCTTC. This encodes CASSQRTGINGYTF.

The rearrangement links TRBV18 to TRBJ2-5; unclear D gene. CDR1 is KGHSH and CDR2 is LQKENI in the germline V gene. This CDR3 spans 13 amino acids. Trimming removed 2 bases from V and 5 bases from J, with 9 bases in between. The CDR3, as DNA: TGTGCCAGCTCACCAACAGAGATGGAGACCCAGTACTTC. This codes for CASSPTEMETQYF.

V usage is TRBV3-1 (or the pseudogene TRBV3-2) and J usage is TRBJ1-2; 11 nucleotides match TRBD1. This CDR3 is built from 15 residues. Germline lookup yields CDR1 LGHDT and CDR2 YNNKEL (reference sequence). Unmatched junction bases numbered 7, after V lost 4 bases and J lost 6 bases. The CDR3 region has the DNA TGTGCCAGCAGCCGAGGACAGGGGGCGTATAATGGCTACACCTTC. Amino acid sequence: CASSRGQGAYNGYTF.

The V and J genes are TRBV11-3 and TRBJ2-1, with a weak D call TRBD2 (5 bases). The CDR3 is 15 residues long. With 2 bases removed from V and 2 bases from J, the gap between germline ends came to 10 bases. The germline CDR1 and CDR2 sequences are SGHNT and YENEEA. CDR3 amino acids: CASSLSGRAYNEQFF. The CDR3 bases are TGTGCCAGCAGCTTAAGCGGACGGGCCTACAATGAGCAGTTCTTC.

This chain uses TRBV3-1 (or the pseudogene TRBV3-2) with TRBJ1-4; D gene uncertain. Trimming removed 6 bases at V and 7 bases at J, with 18 bases between. CDR1 is LGHDT and CDR2 is YNNKEL in the germline V gene (reference sequence). This CDR3 spans 15 amino acids. The CDR3, as DNA: TGTGCCAGCAGTCCTTCGTCCGAGGGTGGTGAAAAACTGTTTTTT. The encoded protein is CASSPSSEGGEKLFF.

The rearrangement joins TRBV7-9 to TRBJ1-3; possible D gene TRBD1, 6 bases. The CDR3 consists of 13 residues. Germline CDR1 and CDR2: SEHNR and FQNEAQ (reference sequence). Trimming removed 5 bases at V and 4 bases at J, with 9 bases between. For the CDR3, the DNA is TGTGCCAGCAGCACAGGGTCCGGAAACACCATATATTTT. Translation: CASSTGSGNTIYF.

The V and J genes are TRBV6-5 and TRBJ1-1; the match to TRBD1 covers 7 bases. Germline values: CDR1 MNHEY, CDR2 SVGAGI. J was trimmed by 1 base and V by 10 bases; bases with no gene match: 3. The CDR3 contains 12 residues. In DNA form, the CDR3 reads TGTGCCATAAGGACAGGGAACACTGAAGCTTTCTTT. It translates to CAIRTGNTEAFF.

The chain joins TRBV11-2 to TRBJ2-3; 10 nucleotides match TRBD1. The CDR3 runs to 16 residues. Germline trimming cut 7 bases from V and 2 bases from J; bases unmatched to any gene: 9. Germline V gives CDR1 SGHAT, CDR2 FQNNGV. This CDR3 is CASTTLGTGVTDTQYF. The CDR3, as DNA: TGTGCCAGCACCACTCTCGGGACAGGGGTCACAGATACGCAGTATTTT.

The sample holds one count of this clone. The V and J genes are TRBV14 and TRBJ1-1, with TRBD1 matching 7 bases. Trimming took 1 base from V and 2 from J; bases not matched to a gene: 4. Germline values: CDR1 SGHDN, CDR2 FVKESK. The CDR3 length is 15 residues. CDR3 nucleotides: TGTGCCAGCAGCCAAGGACAGGGCACTAACACTGAAGCTTTCTTT. Its translation: CASSQGQGTNTEAFF. Full variable domain (outside the CDR3, taken from reference TRBV14 and TRBJ1-1): EAGVTQFPSHSVIEKGQTVTLRCDPISGHDNLYWYRRVMGKEIKFLLHFVKESKQDESGMPNNRFLAERTGGTYSTLKVQPAELEDSGVYFCASSQGQGTNTEAFFGQGTRLTVV.

In nucleotides, the CDR3 is TGTGCCAGCAGCCCTACAGTAGACTATGGCTACACCTTC. Translating gives CASSPTVDYGYTF. This chain uses TRBV7-9 with TRBJ1-2; unclear D gene. Looked up from germline, CDR1 is SEHNR and CDR2 is FQNEAQ (reference sequence). The germline V and J ends were trimmed by 5 bases and 3 bases, with 10 bases remaining between them. The CDR3 consists of 13 residues.

The chain carries TRBV15 and TRBJ2-1; 14 bases line up with TRBD2. Losses at the gene ends were 1 base for V and 7 bases for J; bases not matched to a gene: 3. Germline V gives CDR1 LNHNV, CDR2 YYDKDF (reference sequence). CDR3 size: 16 residues. The CDR3 bases are TGTGCCACCAGCAGAGGACTAGCGGGAGGGGGAAATGAGCAGTTCTTC. It yields the protein CATSRGLAGGGNEQFF.

V gene TRBV7-8 combines with J gene TRBJ2-7, with 10 nucleotides matching TRBD2. Germline V gene lookup returns CDR1 SGHVS and CDR2 FQNEAQ. The ends lost 2 bases at V and 2 bases at J; junction bases unmatched: 18. CDR3 length: 20 residues. CDR3 sequence reads: CASSLLVGRQTGTSAYEQYF. CDR3 sequence (DNA): TGTGCCAGCAGCTTATTAGTCGGGCGACAGACCGGGACTAGCGCCTACGAGCAGTACTTC.

DNA of the CDR3: TGTGCCAGTAGTATGGGACAGGGGGCCGGTCAGCCCCAGCATTTT. Its protein product is CASSMGQGAGQPQHF. This chain uses TRBV19 with TRBJ1-5; 12 bases are a match to TRBD1. Germline lookup yields CDR1 LNHDA and CDR2 SQIVND (reference sequence). This CDR3 is 15 amino acids long. V trimming: 3 bases; J trimming: 6 bases; junction bases outside the gene matches: 3.

The chain recombines TRBV11-3 with TRBJ2-4; 8 bases fit TRBD2. CDR1 is SGHNT, CDR2 YENEEA, per germline. This CDR3 comprises 15 residues. With 8 bases clipped from V and 2 bases from J, the junction kept 8 bases outside the gene matches. The CDR3 bases are TGTGCCAGCCGTCCTAGCGGGCCTACCAAAAACATTCAGTACTTC. Its translation: CASRPSGPTKNIQYF.

V and J are TRBV6-2 or TRBV6-3 and TRBJ2-3; TRBD1 matches 9 bases. Per the germline V gene, CDR1 is MNHEY and CDR2 is SVGEGT. The CDR3 consists of 15 residues. V lost 2 bases and J lost 5; bases outside the gene matches: 5. As DNA, the CDR3 is TGTGCCAGCAGTTACCGGACAGGGGCGGGAGATACGCAGTATTTT. It encodes CASSYRTGAGDTQYF.

The V and J genes are TRBV11-3 and TRBJ2-1, with 7 bases fitting TRBD2. Germline loops: CDR1 SGHNT, CDR2 YENEEA. V was pared by 5 bases and J by 1 base, with 8 bases of the junction left unmatched. The CDR3 sequence is 16 residues long. CDR3 DNA: TGTGCCAGCAGCCCACTCAGGCGGGAGTCCTACAATGAGCAGTTCTTC. It codes for CASSPLRRESYNEQFF.

The chain employs TRBV3-1 (or the pseudogene TRBV3-2) and TRBJ2-7; no clear D gene. Looked up from germline, CDR1 is LGHDT and CDR2 is YNNKEL (reference sequence). V was cut by 2 bases and J by 0 bases, with 8 bases left in between. The CDR3 extends over 14 amino acids. CDR3 coding DNA: TGTGCCAGCAGCCAATATATGTTCTCCTACGAGCAGTACTTC. It translates to CASSQYMFSYEQYF.